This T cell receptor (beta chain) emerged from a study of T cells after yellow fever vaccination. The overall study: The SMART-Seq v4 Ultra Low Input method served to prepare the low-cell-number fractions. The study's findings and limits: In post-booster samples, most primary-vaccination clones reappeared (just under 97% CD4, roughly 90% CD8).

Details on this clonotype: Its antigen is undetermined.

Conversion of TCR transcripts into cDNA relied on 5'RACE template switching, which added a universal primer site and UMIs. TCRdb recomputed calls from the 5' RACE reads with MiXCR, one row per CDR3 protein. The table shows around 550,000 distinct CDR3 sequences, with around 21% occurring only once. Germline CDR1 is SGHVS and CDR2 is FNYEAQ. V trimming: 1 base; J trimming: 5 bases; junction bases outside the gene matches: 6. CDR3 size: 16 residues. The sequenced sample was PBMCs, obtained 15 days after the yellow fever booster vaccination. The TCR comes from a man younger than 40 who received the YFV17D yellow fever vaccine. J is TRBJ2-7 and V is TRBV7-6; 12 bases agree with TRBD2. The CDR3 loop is CASSLGASGRAHEQYF. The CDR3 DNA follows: TGTGCCAGCAGCTTAGGGGCTAGCGGGAGGGCCCACGAGCAGTACTTC.